The clone carrying this TCR beta chain was recorded at least ten times. Antigen: not known. The junction had 13 bases not matched to a gene; V was cut back by 3 bases and J by 5 bases. Per the germline V gene, CDR1 is MNHEY and CDR2 is SMNVEV (reference sequence). The CDR3 loop spans 16 amino acids. This sample is drawn from a study of early T cells in non-severe SARS-CoV-2 infection. Overall study: Sequencing used unsorted whole-blood bulk RNA, so chains lack pairing. Study-wide results and limits: Database matching using VDJdb favored anti-spike CD8 responses, with private and CD4 specificities left missing.

Separate cDNA molecules each had unique molecular identifiers attached to them. A single record per CDR3 protein comes from TCRdb applying MiXCR to the 5' RACE reads. The table lists tens of thousands of distinct CDR3 sequences, approximately 9% of them singletons. The V gene is TRBV27, the J gene TRBJ2-7; 7 bases align to TRBD2. The sample taken for sequencing was whole blood. The receptor was derived from an adult who was a healthcare worker with PCR-confirmed SARS-CoV-2 infection or an uninfected control (not recorded which). The CDR3 loop is CASSFISGEGVHEQYF. In DNA form, the CDR3 reads TGTGCCAGCAGTTTTATATCCGGGGAGGGAGTGCACGAGCAGTACTTC.